The 16 T cell receptor beta chains below were found in one sample sequenced in a study of CD8+ T cells in alopecia areata. In each case, RNA was isolated and then reverse transcribed into cDNA as the sequencing template. Clones were read by immunoSEQ multiplex PCR, and TCRdb kept only the in-frame ones, dropping some. The data show more than 90,000 clones, with more than 30% seen just once and over 3% held by the top ten. Sequenced: CD4+ T cells sorted from blood. These receptors were taken from a human donor with alopecia areata.

This clone was detected only a few times. The J gene is TRBJ2-4, the V gene TRBV29-1; 10 nucleotides line up with TRBD1. V was pared by 4 bases and J by 1 base, with 13 bases of the junction left unmatched. Germline loops: CDR1 SQVTM, CDR2 ANQGSEA. The CDR3 length is 18 residues. The CDR3 DNA is TGCAGCGTTGCCTCCGGGACAGGGGTGGAGGGGGCCAAAAACATTCAGTACTTC. Encoded protein: CSVASGTGVEGAKNIQYF.

This clone has only a few counts. The sample holds other DNA sequences that translate to the same CDR3. This chain links TRBV29-1 with TRBJ1-2, with TRBD1 matching over 7 bases. This CDR3 spans 12 amino acids. With 7 bases clipped from V and 2 bases from J, the junction kept 4 bases outside the gene matches. CDR1 is SQVTM and CDR2 is ANQGSEA in the germline V gene. DNA for the CDR3: TGCAGCGCCGAGACAGGGAACTATGGCTACACCTTC. This translates into CSAETGNYGYTF.

As to this clone: Different DNA sequences within this sample yield the same CDR3. The rearrangement joins TRBV7-9 to TRBJ2-3; D unresolved. V was pared by 1 base and J by 4 bases, with 3 bases between. The CDR3 sequence is 12 residues long. Germline CDR1 SEHNR, CDR2 FQNEAQ (reference sequence). The CDR3 spells CASSLVADTQYF. CDR3 DNA: TGTGCCAGCAGCTTAGTAGCAGATACGCAGTATTTT.

This clone was recorded only once. The gene calls are TRBV7-2 and TRBJ2-5; D perhaps matches TRBD2 (6 bases). This CDR3 has 13 amino acids. Trimming left V 7 bases short and J 5 bases short, with 14 bases between. Germline V lookup: CDR1 SGHTA, CDR2 FQGNSA. DNA for the CDR3: TGTGCCAGCATGGGGGGTTTGTTGGAGACCCAGTACTTC. This encodes CASMGGLLETQYF.

This clone has more than one count but fewer than ten. The V and J genes are TRBV2 and TRBJ2-2; no firm D call. Trimming removed 5 bases from V and 4 bases from J, with 2 bases in between. CDR1 is SNHLY, CDR2 FYNNEI, per germline. The CDR3 runs to 11 residues. The CDR3 is CASSSTGELFF. The CDR3 region has the DNA TGTGCCAGCAGTTCCACCGGGGAGCTGTTTTTT.

This clone came up a few times. The genes are TRBV29-1 and TRBJ2-7, with 11 positions matching TRBD1. The CDR3 sequence is 13 residues long. The germline CDR1 and CDR2 sequences are SQVTM and ANQGSEA. Trimming at V came to 4 bases and at J to 5 bases, leaving 4 bases not matched to a gene. The CDR3 DNA is TGCAGCGTTGGGGACAGGGGGTGGAACGAGCAGTACTTC. Translating gives CSVGDRGWNEQYF.

This chain connects TRBV20-1 to TRBJ2-5, with D uncertain. Trimming took off 1 base at V and 5 bases at J, with 5 bases between the two ends. This CDR3 is built from 11 residues. The germline V gene encodes CDR1 DFQATT and CDR2 SNEGSKA (reference sequence). CDR3 loop: CSARGLETQYF. The CDR3 DNA reads TGCAGTGCTAGAGGACTTGAGACCCAGTACTTC.

The V gene is TRBV6-5, the J gene TRBJ2-7, with unresolved D. Trimming stripped 3 bases from V and 7 bases from J, with 13 bases between. Per germline, CDR1 MNHEY and CDR2 SVGAGI. This CDR3 is built from 13 residues. Here the CDR3 reads CASSYAPVREQYF. CDR3 in DNA: TGTGCCAGCAGTTATGCCCCAGTGAGGGAGCAGTACTTC.

The chain recombines TRBV29-1 with TRBJ2-2; 8 nucleotides match TRBD1. Germline trimming cut 7 bases from V and 3 bases from J; bases unmatched to any gene: 13. Per the germline V gene, CDR1 is SQVTM and CDR2 is ANQGSEA. This CDR3 is built from 16 residues. The CDR3 nucleotides are TGCAGCGCATCTAACCGCAGGGGGCTCGACACCGGGGAGCTGTTTTTT. Amino acids: CSASNRRGLDTGELFF.

In the case of this clone: One end of the junction fails to match germline, which may point to a read error. This chain joins TRBV25-1 and TRBJ2-7, with D tentatively TRBD1 (6 bases). The CDR3 contains 8 residues. Germline V lookup: CDR1 MGHDK, CDR2 SYGVNS. This chain's CDR3 is CASSWTVF. The CDR3 DNA follows: TGTGCCAGCAGTTGGACAGTCTTC.

The chain links TRBV5-6 to TRBJ2-3; D is unresolved. Trimming left V 2 bases short and J 2 bases short, with 6 bases between. The CDR3 totals 13 residues. The germline CDR1 and CDR2 sequences are SGHDT and YYEEEE. CDR3 amino acids: CASSFWDTDTQYF. CDR3 sequence (DNA): TGTGCCAGCAGCTTCTGGGACACAGATACGCAGTATTTT.

This chain links TRBV29-1 with TRBJ2-2; D remains ambiguous. V lost 2 bases and J 6 bases, leaving 13 bases between the germline ends. Germline assignment: CDR1 SQVTM and CDR2 ANQGSEA. There are 14 residues in the CDR3. In nucleotides, the CDR3 is TGCAGCGTTGAATGGTCCAACGGGCCCGGGGAGCTGTTTTTT. Its translation is CSVEWSNGPGELFF.

In its sample, this clone was seen a few times. V usage is TRBV4-3 and J usage is TRBJ2-4, with TRBD2 identical over 12 bases. V shed 1 base and J 7 bases; nucleotides not matched to a gene: 2. Germline V gives CDR1 LGHNA, CDR2 YSLEER. The CDR3 is 15 residues long. Written as DNA, the CDR3 is TGCGCCAGCAGCCAAGTGGGGACTAGCGGGAACATTCAGTACTTC. The encoded protein is CASSQVGTSGNIQYF.

This clone was picked up a small number of times. The chain links TRBV28 to TRBJ1-2, with 7 bases identical to TRBD1. This CDR3 is 14 amino acids long. With 4 bases clipped from V and 4 bases from J, the junction kept 6 bases outside the gene matches. CDR1 is MDHEN and CDR2 is SYDVKM in the germline V gene. The CDR3 DNA is TGTGCCAGCAGTTCAGGCGGGACAGTCTATGGCTACACCTTC. Its translation is CASSSGGTVYGYTF.

This clone was detected only a few times. A read error may account for a junction end that differs from germline. This chain uses TRBV29-1 with TRBJ1-2; D gene unclear. Per germline, CDR1 SQVTM and CDR2 ANQGSEA. The CDR3 is 11 amino acids. CDR3 protein: CSVEDVRTEYF. The CDR3 DNA is TGCAGCGTTGAAGACGTGAGGACCGAGTACTTC. The complete variable domain, with remaining parts taken from reference TRBV29-1 and TRBJ1-2, reads SAVISQKPSRDICQRGTSLTIQCQVDSQVTMMFWYRQQPGQSLTLIATANQGSEATYESGFVIDKFPISRPNLTFSTLTVSNMSPEDSSIYLCSVEDVRTEYFGSGTRLTVV.

The chain recombines TRBV2 with TRBJ2-1; TRBD1 matches 8 bases. CDR3 length: 14 amino acids. Per germline, CDR1 SNHLY and CDR2 FYNNEI. V was clipped by 5 bases and J by 12 bases; unmatched bases: 12. Here the CDR3 reads CASSPYGTGGSQFF. CDR3 nucleotides: TGTGCCAGCAGTCCATACGGAACAGGGGGATCGCAGTTCTTC.